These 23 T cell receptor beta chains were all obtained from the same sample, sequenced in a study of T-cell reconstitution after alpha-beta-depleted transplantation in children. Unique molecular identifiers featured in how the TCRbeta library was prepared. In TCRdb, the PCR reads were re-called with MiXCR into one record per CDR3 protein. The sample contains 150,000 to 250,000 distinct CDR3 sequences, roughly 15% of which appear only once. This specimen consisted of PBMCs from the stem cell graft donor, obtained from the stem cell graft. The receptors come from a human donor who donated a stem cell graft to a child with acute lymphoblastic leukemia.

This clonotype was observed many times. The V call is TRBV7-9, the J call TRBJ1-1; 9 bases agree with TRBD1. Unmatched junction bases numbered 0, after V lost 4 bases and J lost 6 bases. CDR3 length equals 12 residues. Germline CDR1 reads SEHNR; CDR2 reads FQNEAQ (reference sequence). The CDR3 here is CASSWDRAEAFF. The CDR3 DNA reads TGTGCCAGCAGCTGGGACAGGGCTGAAGCTTTCTTT.

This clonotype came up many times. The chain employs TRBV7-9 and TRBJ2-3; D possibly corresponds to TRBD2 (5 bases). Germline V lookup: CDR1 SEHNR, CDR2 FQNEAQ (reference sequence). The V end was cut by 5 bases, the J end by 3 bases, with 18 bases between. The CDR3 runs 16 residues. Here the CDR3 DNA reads TGTGCCAGCAGCGCTAGCCCTACCCTCCAGACAGATACGCAGTATTTT. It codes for CASSASPTLQTDTQYF. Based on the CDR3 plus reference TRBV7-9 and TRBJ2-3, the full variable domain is DTGVSQNPRHKITKRGQNVTFRCDPISEHNRLYWYRQTLGQGPEFLTYFQNEAQLEKSRLLSDRFSAERPKGSFSTLEIQRTEQGDSAMYLCASSASPTLQTDTQYFGPGTRLTVL.

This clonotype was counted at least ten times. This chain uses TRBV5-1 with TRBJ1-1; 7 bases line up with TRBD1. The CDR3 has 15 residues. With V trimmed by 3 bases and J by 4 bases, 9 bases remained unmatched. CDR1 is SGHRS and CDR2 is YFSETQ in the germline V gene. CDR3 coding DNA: TGCGCCAGCAGCTCATTACAGGGGTCCGGCACTGAAGCTTTCTTT. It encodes CASSSLQGSGTEAFF.

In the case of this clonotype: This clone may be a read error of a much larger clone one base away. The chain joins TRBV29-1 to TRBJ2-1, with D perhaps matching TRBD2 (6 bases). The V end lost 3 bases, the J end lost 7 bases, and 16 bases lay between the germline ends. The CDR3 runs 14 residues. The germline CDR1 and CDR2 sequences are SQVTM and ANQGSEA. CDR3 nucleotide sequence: TGCAGCGTTGACACTAGCCGGGCCCTTAATGAGCAGTTCTTC. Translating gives CSVDTSRALNEQFF.

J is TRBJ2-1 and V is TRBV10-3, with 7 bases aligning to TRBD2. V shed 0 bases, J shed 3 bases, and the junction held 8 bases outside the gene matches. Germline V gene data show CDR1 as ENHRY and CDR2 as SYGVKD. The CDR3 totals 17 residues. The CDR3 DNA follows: TGTGCCATCAGTGAGTCGAGGGCTAGCGGCGACTACAATGAGCAGTTCTTC. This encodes CAISESRASGDYNEQFF.

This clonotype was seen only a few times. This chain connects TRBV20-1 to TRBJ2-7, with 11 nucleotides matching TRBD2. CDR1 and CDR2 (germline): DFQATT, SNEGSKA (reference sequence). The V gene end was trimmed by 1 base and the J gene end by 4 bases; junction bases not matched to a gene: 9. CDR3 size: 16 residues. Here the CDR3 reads CSARARRGLADYEQYF. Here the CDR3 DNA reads TGCAGTGCTAGAGCTCGGCGGGGACTAGCGGATTACGAGCAGTACTTC.

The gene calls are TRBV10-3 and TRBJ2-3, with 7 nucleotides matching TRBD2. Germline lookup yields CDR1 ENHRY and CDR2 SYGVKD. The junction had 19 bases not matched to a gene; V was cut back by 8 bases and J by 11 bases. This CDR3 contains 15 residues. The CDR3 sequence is CAIAVSVTSPLGQYF. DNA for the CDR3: TGTGCCATCGCAGTTTCCGTGACTAGCCCCCTCGGGCAGTATTTT.

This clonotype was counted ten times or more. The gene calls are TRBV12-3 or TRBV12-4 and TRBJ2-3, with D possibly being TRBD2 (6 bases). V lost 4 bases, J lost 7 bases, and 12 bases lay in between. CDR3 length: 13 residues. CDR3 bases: TGTGCCAGCAGTTCCCTACTAGCCCATACGCAGTATTTT. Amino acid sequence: CASSSLLAHTQYF.

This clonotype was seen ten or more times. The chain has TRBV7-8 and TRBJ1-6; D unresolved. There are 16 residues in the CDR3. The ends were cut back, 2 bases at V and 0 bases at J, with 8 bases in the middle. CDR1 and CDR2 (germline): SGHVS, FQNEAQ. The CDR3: CASSLSSGSYNSPLHF. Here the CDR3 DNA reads TGTGCCAGCAGCTTATCGTCCGGCTCCTATAATTCACCCCTCCACTTT.

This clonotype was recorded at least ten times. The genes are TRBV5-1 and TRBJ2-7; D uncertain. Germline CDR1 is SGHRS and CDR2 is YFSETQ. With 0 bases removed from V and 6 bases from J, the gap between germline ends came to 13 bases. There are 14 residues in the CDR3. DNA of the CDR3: TGCGCCAGCAGCTTGGTTAAAGATACTCCCGAGCAGTACTTC. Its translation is CASSLVKDTPEQYF.

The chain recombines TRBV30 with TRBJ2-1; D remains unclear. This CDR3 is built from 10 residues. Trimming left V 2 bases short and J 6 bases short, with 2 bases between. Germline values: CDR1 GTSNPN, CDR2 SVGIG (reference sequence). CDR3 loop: CAWSINEQFF. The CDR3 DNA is TGTGCCTGGAGTATCAATGAGCAGTTCTTC.

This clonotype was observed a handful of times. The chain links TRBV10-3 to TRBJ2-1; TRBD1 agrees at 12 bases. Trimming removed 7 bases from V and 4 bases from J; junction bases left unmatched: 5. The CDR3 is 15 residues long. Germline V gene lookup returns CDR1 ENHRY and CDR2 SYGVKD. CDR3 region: CAITGGQGAYNEQFF. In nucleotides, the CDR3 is TGTGCCATCACGGGGGGACAGGGGGCTTACAATGAGCAGTTCTTC.

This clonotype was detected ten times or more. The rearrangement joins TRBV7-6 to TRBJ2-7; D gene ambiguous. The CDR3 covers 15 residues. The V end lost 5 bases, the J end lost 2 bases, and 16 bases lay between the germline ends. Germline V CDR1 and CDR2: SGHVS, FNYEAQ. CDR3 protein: CASSLLAGPAYEQYF. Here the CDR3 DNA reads TGTGCCAGCAGCCTTTTGGCAGGCCCGGCCTACGAGCAGTACTTC.

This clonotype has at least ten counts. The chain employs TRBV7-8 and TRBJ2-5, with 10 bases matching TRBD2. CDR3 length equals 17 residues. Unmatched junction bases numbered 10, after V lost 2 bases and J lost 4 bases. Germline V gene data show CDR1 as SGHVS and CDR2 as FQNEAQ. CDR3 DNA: TGTGCCAGCAGCTTACTCTCCGGGACTAGCGTCCGAGAGACCCAGTACTTC. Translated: CASSLLSGTSVRETQYF.

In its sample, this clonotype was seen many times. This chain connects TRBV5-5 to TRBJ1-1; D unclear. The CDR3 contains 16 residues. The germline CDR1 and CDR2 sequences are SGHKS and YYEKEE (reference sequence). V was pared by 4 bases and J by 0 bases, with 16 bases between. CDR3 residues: CASSTLGKTMNTEAFF. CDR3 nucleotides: TGTGCCAGCAGCACCCTGGGCAAAACCATGAACACTGAAGCTTTCTTT.

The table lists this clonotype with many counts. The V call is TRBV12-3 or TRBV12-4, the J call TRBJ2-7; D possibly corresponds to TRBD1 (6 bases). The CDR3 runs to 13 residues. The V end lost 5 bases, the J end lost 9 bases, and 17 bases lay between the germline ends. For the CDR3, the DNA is TGTGCCAGCAGTCTCCGGGACATCTCAGGGCAGTACTTC. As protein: CASSLRDISGQYF.

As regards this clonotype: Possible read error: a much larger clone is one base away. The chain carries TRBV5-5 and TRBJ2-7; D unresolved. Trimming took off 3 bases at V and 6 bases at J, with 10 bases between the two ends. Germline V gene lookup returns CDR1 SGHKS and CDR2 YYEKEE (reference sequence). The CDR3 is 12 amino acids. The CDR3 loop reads CASSYGPGEQYF. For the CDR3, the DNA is TGTGCCAGCAGCTACGGACCGGGCGAGCAGTACTTC. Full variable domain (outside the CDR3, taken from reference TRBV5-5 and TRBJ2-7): DAGVTQSPTHLIKTRGQQVTLRCSPISGHKSVSWYQQVLGQGPQFIFQYYEKEERGRGNFPDRFSARQFPNYSSELNVNALLLGDSALYLCASSYGPGEQYFGPGTRLTVT.

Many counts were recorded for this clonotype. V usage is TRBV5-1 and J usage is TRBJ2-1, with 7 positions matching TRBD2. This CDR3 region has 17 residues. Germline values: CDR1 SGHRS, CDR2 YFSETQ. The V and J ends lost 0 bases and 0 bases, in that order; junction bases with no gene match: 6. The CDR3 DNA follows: TGCGCCAGCAGCTTGGGGGCTAGCGGTCTCTCCTACAATGAGCAGTTCTTC. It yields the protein CASSLGASGLSYNEQFF.

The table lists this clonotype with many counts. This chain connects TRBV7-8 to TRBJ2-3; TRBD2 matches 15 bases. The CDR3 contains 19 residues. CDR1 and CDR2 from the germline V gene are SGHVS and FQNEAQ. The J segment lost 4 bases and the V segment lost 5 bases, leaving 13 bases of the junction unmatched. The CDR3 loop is CASSPGLAGGPRVSDTQYF. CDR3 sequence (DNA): TGTGCCAGCAGCCCAGGACTAGCGGGAGGGCCAAGGGTATCAGATACGCAGTATTTT.

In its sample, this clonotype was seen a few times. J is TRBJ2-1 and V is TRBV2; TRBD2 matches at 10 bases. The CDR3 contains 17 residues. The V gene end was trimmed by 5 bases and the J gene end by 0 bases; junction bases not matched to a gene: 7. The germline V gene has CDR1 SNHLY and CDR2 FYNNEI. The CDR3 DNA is TGTGCCAGCAGTCCTAGCGGGGGCGGGAGCTCCTACAATGAGCAGTTCTTC. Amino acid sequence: CASSPSGGGSSYNEQFF.

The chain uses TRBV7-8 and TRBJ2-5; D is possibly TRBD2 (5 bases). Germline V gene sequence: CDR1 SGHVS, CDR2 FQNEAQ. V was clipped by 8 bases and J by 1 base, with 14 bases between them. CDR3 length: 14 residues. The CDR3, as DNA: TGTGCCAGCTCCCGGGAACAGTCCCAAGAGACCCAGTACTTC. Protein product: CASSREQSQETQYF.

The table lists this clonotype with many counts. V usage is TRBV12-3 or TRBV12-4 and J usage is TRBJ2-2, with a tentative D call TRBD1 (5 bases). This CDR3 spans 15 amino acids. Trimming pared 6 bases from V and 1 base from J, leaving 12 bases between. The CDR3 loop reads CASSSRGGNTGELFF. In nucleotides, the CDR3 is TGTGCCAGCAGCTCTAGGGGCGGGAACACCGGGGAGCTGTTTTTT.

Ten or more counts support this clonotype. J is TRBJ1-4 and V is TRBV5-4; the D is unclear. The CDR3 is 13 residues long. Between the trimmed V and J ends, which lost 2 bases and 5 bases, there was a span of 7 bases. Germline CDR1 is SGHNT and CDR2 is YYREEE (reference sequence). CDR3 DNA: TGTGCCAGCAGCTTTGACGTGAATGAAAAACTGTTTTTT. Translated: CASSFDVNEKLFF.